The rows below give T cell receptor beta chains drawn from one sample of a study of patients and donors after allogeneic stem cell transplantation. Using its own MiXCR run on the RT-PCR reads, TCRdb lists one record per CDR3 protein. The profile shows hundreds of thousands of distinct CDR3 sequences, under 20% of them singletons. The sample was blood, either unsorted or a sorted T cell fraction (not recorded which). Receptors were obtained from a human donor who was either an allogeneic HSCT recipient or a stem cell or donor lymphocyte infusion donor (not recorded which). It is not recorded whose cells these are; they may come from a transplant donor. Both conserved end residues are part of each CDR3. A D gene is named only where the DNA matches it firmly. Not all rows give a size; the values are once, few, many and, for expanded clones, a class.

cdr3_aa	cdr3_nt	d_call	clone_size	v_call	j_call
CASSLRESGELFF	TGTGCCAGCAGCCTAAGGGAATCGGGGGAGCTGTTTTTT	.	.	TRBV12-3/TRBV12-4	TRBJ2-2
CASSHSRQFGYTF	TGTGCCAGCAGCCATTCCCGACAGTTTGGCTACACCTTC	.	.	TRBV12-3/TRBV12-4	TRBJ1-2
CASSLGGSHNYGYTF	TGTGCCAGCAGTTTGGGAGGGTCCCATAACTATGGCTACACCTTC	.	.	TRBV27	TRBJ1-2
CASSLRGARNTIYF	TGTGCCAGCAGTTTGAGGGGGGCAAGAAACACCATATATTTT	.	many	TRBV12-3/TRBV12-4	TRBJ1-3
CASSLRQGVFGGYTF	TGTGCCAGCAGCTTAAGACAGGGGGTATTTGGTGGCTACACCTTC	TRBD1	.	TRBV7-2	TRBJ1-2
CASSQLQGFNQPQHF	TGCGCCAGCAGCCAACTACAGGGTTTCAATCAGCCCCAGCATTTT	.	.	TRBV4-1	TRBJ1-5
CASSFEVGEQYF	TGTGCCAGCAGCTTCGAGGTGGGAGAGCAGTACTTC	.	.	TRBV11-3	TRBJ2-7
CASSPLTQGTQAFF	TGTGCCAGCAGTCCCCTCACCCAAGGGACACAGGCTTTCTTT	.	many	TRBV12-3/TRBV12-4	TRBJ1-1
CASSPSQGLRLGYTF	TGTGCCAGCAGCCCAAGCCAAGGGTTAAGGTTGGGCTACACCTTC	.	few	TRBV14	TRBJ1-2
CASMRYYNEQFF	TGTGCCAGCATGAGATATTACAATGAGCAGTTCTTC	.	few	TRBV12-3/TRBV12-4	TRBJ2-1
CASSLGLGGETQYF	TGTGCCAGCAGCTTAGGACTGGGAGGAGAGACCCAGTACTTC	.	.	TRBV7-2	TRBJ2-5
CAISEPRLERIDTDTQYF	TGTGCCATCAGTGAGCCCAGACTCGAAAGGATTGATACAGATACGCAGTATTTT	.	.	TRBV10-3	TRBJ2-3
CSARDTLASSAYEQYF	TGCAGTGCTAGAGATACCCTAGCTTCCTCCGCCTACGAGCAGTACTTC	.	.	TRBV20-1	TRBJ2-7
CSARDDGRRGAFF	TGCAGTGCTAGAGATGATGGGAGACGGGGAGCTTTCTTT	.	few	TRBV20-1	TRBJ1-1
CSATGSYEQYF	TGCAGCGCTACAGGGTCCTACGAGCAGTACTTC	.	many	TRBV29-1	TRBJ2-7
CASSLVLGSTYEQYF	TGCGCCAGCAGCTTGGTCTTAGGCAGCACCTACGAGCAGTACTTC	.	few	TRBV5-1	TRBJ2-7
CASSRRTASNQPQHF	TGTGCCAGCAGCCGACGGACGGCTAGCAATCAGCCCCAGCATTTT	.	few	TRBV12-3/TRBV12-4	TRBJ1-5
CATSATPGQGVNQPQHF	TGTGCCACCAGTGCCACACCCGGACAGGGGGTCAATCAGCCCCAGCATTTT	TRBD1	few	TRBV24-1	TRBJ1-5
CASSLTGAQPQHF	TGCGCCAGCAGCTTGACAGGGGCTCAGCCCCAGCATTTT	TRBD1	.	TRBV5-1	TRBJ1-5
CASSRDRGRDTEAFF	TGCGCCAGCAGCCGGGACAGGGGTCGGGACACTGAAGCTTTCTTT	TRBD1	.	TRBV5-1	TRBJ1-1
CASSPDRGVHEQYF	TGTGCCAGCAGCCCCGACAGGGGAGTCCACGAGCAGTACTTC	TRBD1	.	TRBV7-6	TRBJ2-7
CASSPLRGTNEKLFF	TGTGCCAGCAGCCCCCTGAGGGGGACTAATGAAAAACTGTTTTTT	.	many	TRBV7-9	TRBJ1-4
CAISESTRPGDYGYTF	TGTGCCATCAGTGAGTCGACTCGGCCAGGGGACTATGGCTACACCTTC	.	few	TRBV10-3	TRBJ1-2
CASSLRDGAFYGYTF	TGTGCCAGCAGTTTAAGGGACGGCGCCTTCTATGGCTACACCTTC	.	.	TRBV12-3/TRBV12-4	TRBJ1-2
CASSPWGPTDTQYF	TGTGCCAGCAGTCCCTGGGGACCCACAGATACGCAGTATTTT	.	few	TRBV27	TRBJ2-3
CASSQLHSGTRTDTQYF	TGCGCCAGCAGCCAGCTCCACTCCGGGACTCGCACAGATACGCAGTATTTT	.	.	TRBV4-3	TRBJ2-3
CASSYSTPGSNQPQHF	TGTGCCAGCAGTTACTCGACGCCAGGAAGCAATCAGCCCCAGCATTTT	.	.	TRBV6-5	TRBJ1-5
CATSRDVRTSGNEQFF	TGTGCCACCAGCAGAGATGTCAGGACTAGCGGGAATGAGCAGTTCTTC	TRBD2	.	TRBV15	TRBJ2-1
CASSVRGQGWNEQFF	TGTGCCAGCAGCGTACGAGGACAGGGTTGGAATGAGCAGTTCTTC	TRBD1	.	TRBV9	TRBJ2-1
CASSSRQGRTYNEQFF	TGCGCCAGCAGCTCCAGACAGGGTCGGACATACAATGAGCAGTTCTTC	TRBD1	few	TRBV5-1	TRBJ2-1